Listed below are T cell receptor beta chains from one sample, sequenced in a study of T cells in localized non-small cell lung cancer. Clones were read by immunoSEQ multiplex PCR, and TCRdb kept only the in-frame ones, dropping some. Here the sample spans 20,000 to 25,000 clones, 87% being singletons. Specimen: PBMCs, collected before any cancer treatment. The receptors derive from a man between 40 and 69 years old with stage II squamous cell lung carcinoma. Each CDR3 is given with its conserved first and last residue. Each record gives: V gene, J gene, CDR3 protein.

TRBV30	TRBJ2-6	CAWSTQGGDQVPGANVLTF
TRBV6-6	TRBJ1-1	CASSPTSTEAFF
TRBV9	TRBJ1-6	CARDFPALHF
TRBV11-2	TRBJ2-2	CASSFRGTGELFF
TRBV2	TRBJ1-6	CASREGSPLHF
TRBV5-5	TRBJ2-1	CASSPASGRAVEQFF
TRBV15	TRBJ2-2	CATSRMREAPNTGELFF
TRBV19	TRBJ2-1	CASKASPDNEQFF
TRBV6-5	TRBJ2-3	CASRTSGVPDTQYF
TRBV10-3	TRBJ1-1	CAISETRRGGTEAFF
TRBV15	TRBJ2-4	CATSSTGQINIQYF
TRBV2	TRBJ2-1	CASTEGLYNEQFF
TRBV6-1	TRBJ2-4	CASRGVLAKNIQYF
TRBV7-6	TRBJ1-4	CASSRRDLRTNEKLFF
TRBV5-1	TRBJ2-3	CASSLSLGGVADTQYF
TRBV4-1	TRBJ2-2	CASSQDRRNTGELFF
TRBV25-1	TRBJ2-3	CATRAESTDTQYF